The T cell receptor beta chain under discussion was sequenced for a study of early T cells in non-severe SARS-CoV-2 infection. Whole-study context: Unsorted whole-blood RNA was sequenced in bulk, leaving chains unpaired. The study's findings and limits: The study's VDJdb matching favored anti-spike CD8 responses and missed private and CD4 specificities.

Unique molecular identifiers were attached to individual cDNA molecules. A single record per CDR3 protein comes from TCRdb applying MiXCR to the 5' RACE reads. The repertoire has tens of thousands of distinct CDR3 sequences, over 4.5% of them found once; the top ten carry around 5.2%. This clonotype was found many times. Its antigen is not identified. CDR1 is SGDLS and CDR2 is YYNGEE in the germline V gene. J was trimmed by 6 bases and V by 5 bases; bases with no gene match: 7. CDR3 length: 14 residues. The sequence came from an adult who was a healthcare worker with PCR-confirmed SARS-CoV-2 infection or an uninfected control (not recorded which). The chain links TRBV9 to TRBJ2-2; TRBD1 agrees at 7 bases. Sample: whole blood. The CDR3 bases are TGTGCCAGCAGTAAAGGGGGCGGTCCCGGGGAGCTGTTTTTT. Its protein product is CASSKGGGPGELFF.